This is a list of T cell receptor beta chains from one sample in a study of identical twins. A single record per CDR3 protein comes from TCRdb applying MiXCR to the 5' RACE reads. The table shows over 600,000 distinct CDR3 sequences, with 21% occurring only once. The sample was also reused in another study, on T cells expressing NK-cell markers.

Specimen: PBMCs. The receptors shown here come from a woman aged 18-29 years in good health. CDR3s include the opening cysteine and the closing phenylalanine or tryptophan. The order of the fields is clone size, V gene, D gene, J gene, CDR3 protein, CDR3 DNA. D genes are given only for firm matches. Clone size is given for some rows only: seen once, a few or many times, or a class if the clone is expanded.

clone size: -
V gene: TRBV7-9
D gene: -
J gene: TRBJ1-6
CDR3 protein: CASSNDRPYNSPLHF
CDR3 DNA: TGTGCCAGCAGCAACGACAGGCCCTATAATTCACCCCTCCACTTT

clone size: few
V gene: TRBV12-3/TRBV12-4
D gene: TRBD1
J gene: TRBJ1-3
CDR3 protein: CASQPTGVGNTIYF
CDR3 DNA: TGTGCCAGCCAACCAACAGGGGTTGGAAACACCATATATTTT

clone size: -
V gene: TRBV12-3/TRBV12-4
D gene: -
J gene: TRBJ1-1
CDR3 protein: CASSWGGEAFF
CDR3 DNA: TGTGCCAGCAGTTGGGGGGGTGAAGCTTTCTTT

clone size: many
V gene: TRBV20-1
D gene: -
J gene: TRBJ2-3
CDR3 protein: CSATRSTDTQYF
CDR3 DNA: TGCAGTGCGACTAGGAGCACAGATACGCAGTATTTT

clone size: -
V gene: TRBV7-6
D gene: -
J gene: TRBJ2-2
CDR3 protein: CASSLNSPVGSTGELFF
CDR3 DNA: TGTGCCAGCAGCTTAAATTCCCCTGTGGGGAGCACCGGGGAGCTGTTTTTT

clone size: -
V gene: TRBV5-1
D gene: TRBD1
J gene: TRBJ2-1
CDR3 protein: CASSLGDRVNEQFF
CDR3 DNA: TGCGCCAGCAGCTTGGGAGACAGGGTAAATGAGCAGTTCTTC

clone size: -
V gene: TRBV5-1
D gene: TRBD2
J gene: TRBJ2-7
CDR3 protein: CASSLDGRSREQYF
CDR3 DNA: TGCGCCAGCAGCTTGGACGGGAGGTCGCGCGAGCAGTACTTC

clone size: -
V gene: TRBV5-1
D gene: TRBD2
J gene: TRBJ2-3
CDR3 protein: CASSLVGTSGSGTDTQYF
CDR3 DNA: TGCGCCAGCAGCTTGGTTGGGACTAGCGGGAGTGGCACAGATACGCAGTATTTT

clone size: few
V gene: TRBV11-2
D gene: TRBD2
J gene: TRBJ2-3
CDR3 protein: CASSRSSGRAVRGTDTQYF
CDR3 DNA: TGTGCCAGCAGCCGTTCTAGCGGGAGGGCCGTTCGTGGCACAGATACGCAGTATTTT

clone size: -
V gene: TRBV20-1
D gene: -
J gene: TRBJ1-2
CDR3 protein: CSAAPGDRYGYTF
CDR3 DNA: TGCAGTGCTGCACCCGGGGACCGCTATGGCTACACCTTC

clone size: once
V gene: TRBV9
D gene: -
J gene: TRBJ2-1
CDR3 protein: CASSVAEGNEQFF
CDR3 DNA: TGTGCCAGCAGCGTAGCAGAGGGAAATGAGCAGTTCTTC

clone size: -
V gene: TRBV12-5
D gene: TRBD2
J gene: TRBJ2-2
CDR3 protein: CASALLSGSNTGELFF
CDR3 DNA: TGTGCTAGTGCCCTTCTTAGCGGGTCGAACACCGGGGAGCTGTTTTTT

clone size: many
V gene: TRBV12-3/TRBV12-4
D gene: -
J gene: TRBJ1-2
CDR3 protein: CASSLSGNYGYTF
CDR3 DNA: TGTGCCAGCAGTTTATCGGGTAACTATGGCTACACCTTC

clone size: -
V gene: TRBV20-1
D gene: -
J gene: TRBJ2-1
CDR3 protein: CSAKGARNNEQFF
CDR3 DNA: TGCAGTGCCAAAGGGGCTCGAAACAATGAGCAGTTCTTC

clone size: -
V gene: TRBV7-2
D gene: -
J gene: TRBJ2-6
CDR3 protein: CASSWVASGANVLTF
CDR3 DNA: TGTGCCAGCAGCTGGGTCGCGTCTGGGGCCAACGTCCTGACTTTC

clone size: -
V gene: TRBV10-2
D gene: -
J gene: TRBJ2-4
CDR3 protein: CASRDRAKNIQYF
CDR3 DNA: TGCGCCAGCAGGGACAGAGCCAAAAACATTCAGTACTTC

clone size: -
V gene: TRBV7-8
D gene: -
J gene: TRBJ2-7
CDR3 protein: CASSLSGLGSAYEQYF
CDR3 DNA: TGTGCCAGCAGCTTATCGGGCCTCGGCAGCGCCTACGAGCAGTACTTC

clone size: -
V gene: TRBV7-9
D gene: -
J gene: TRBJ2-3
CDR3 protein: CASSFFGTDTQYF
CDR3 DNA: TGTGCCAGCAGCTTCTTCGGGACAGATACGCAGTATTTT

clone size: -
V gene: TRBV14
D gene: -
J gene: TRBJ2-5
CDR3 protein: CASSQAASVETQYF
CDR3 DNA: TGTGCCAGCAGCCAGGCAGCAAGCGTGGAGACCCAGTACTTC

clone size: -
V gene: TRBV20-1
D gene: -
J gene: TRBJ1-3
CDR3 protein: CSASGFMDTIYF
CDR3 DNA: TGCAGTGCGTCCGGCTTCATGGACACCATATATTTT

clone size: few
V gene: TRBV6-5
D gene: -
J gene: TRBJ2-1
CDR3 protein: CASSYSSYRDYNEQFF
CDR3 DNA: TGTGCCAGCAGTTACTCGTCATACCGCGATTACAATGAGCAGTTCTTC

clone size: -
V gene: TRBV20-1
D gene: -
J gene: TRBJ2-7
CDR3 protein: CSHNRANRDEQYF
CDR3 DNA: TGCAGCCATAACAGGGCTAATAGGGACGAGCAGTACTTC

clone size: -
V gene: TRBV11-2
D gene: TRBD2
J gene: TRBJ2-1
CDR3 protein: CASSPGGQLSLAGVRDEQFF
CDR3 DNA: TGTGCCAGCAGCCCCGGGGGCCAGCTATCCCTAGCGGGAGTGAGGGATGAGCAGTTCTTC

clone size: few
V gene: TRBV7-2
D gene: -
J gene: TRBJ2-1
CDR3 protein: CASSLESRNEQFF
CDR3 DNA: TGTGCCAGCAGCTTAGAGTCTCGGAATGAGCAGTTCTTC

clone size: -
V gene: TRBV20-1
D gene: -
J gene: TRBJ2-2
CDR3 protein: CSAGGAGKGTGELFF
CDR3 DNA: TGCAGTGCCGGCGGCGCGGGAAAGGGCACCGGGGAGCTGTTTTTT

clone size: -
V gene: TRBV20-1
D gene: TRBD1
J gene: TRBJ1-1
CDR3 protein: CSASGGQGNTEAFF
CDR3 DNA: TGCAGTGCTTCCGGGGGACAGGGGAACACTGAAGCTTTCTTT

clone size: few
V gene: TRBV19
D gene: -
J gene: TRBJ1-1
CDR3 protein: CASSIDQGAVNTEAFF
CDR3 DNA: TGTGCCAGTAGTATAGATCAGGGCGCGGTGAACACTGAAGCTTTCTTT

clone size: -
V gene: TRBV9
D gene: -
J gene: TRBJ2-1
CDR3 protein: CASAPLLAEQFF
CDR3 DNA: TGTGCCAGCGCCCCGTTGTTAGCAGAGCAGTTCTTC

clone size: -
V gene: TRBV29-1
D gene: -
J gene: TRBJ2-1
CDR3 protein: CSVIRGRDEQFF
CDR3 DNA: TGCAGCGTTATAAGGGGAAGGGATGAGCAGTTCTTC

clone size: -
V gene: TRBV4-1
D gene: TRBD1
J gene: TRBJ2-1
CDR3 protein: CASSQDSPLRGSLNEQFF
CDR3 DNA: TGCGCCAGCAGCCAAGATAGTCCCCTCAGGGGGTCCCTGAATGAGCAGTTCTTC

clone size: -
V gene: TRBV12-3/TRBV12-4
D gene: TRBD2
J gene: TRBJ2-1
CDR3 protein: CASSFGAGVGNEQFF
CDR3 DNA: TGTGCCAGCAGTTTCGGCGCGGGGGTGGGCAATGAGCAGTTCTTC

clone size: few
V gene: TRBV5-1
D gene: TRBD2
J gene: TRBJ2-1
CDR3 protein: CASSLYAGADNEQFF
CDR3 DNA: TGCGCCAGCAGCTTGTATGCGGGAGCAGACAATGAGCAGTTCTTC

clone size: few
V gene: TRBV7-8
D gene: -
J gene: TRBJ1-4
CDR3 protein: CASSPNRDAPTNEKLFF
CDR3 DNA: TGTGCCAGCAGCCCTAACAGGGACGCCCCAACTAATGAAAAACTGTTTTTT

clone size: few
V gene: TRBV6-2/TRBV6-3
D gene: TRBD1
J gene: TRBJ2-5
CDR3 protein: CASSFRGREETQYF
CDR3 DNA: TGTGCCAGCAGTTTTAGGGGGCGAGAAGAGACCCAGTACTTC

clone size: few
V gene: TRBV19
D gene: TRBD2
J gene: TRBJ2-5
CDR3 protein: CASSIVKTSGYPRAQYF
CDR3 DNA: TGTGCCAGTAGTATAGTTAAGACTAGCGGGTACCCCAGGGCCCAGTACTTC

clone size: -
V gene: TRBV2
D gene: TRBD1
J gene: TRBJ2-1
CDR3 protein: CASRRLDRGGSEQFF
CDR3 DNA: TGTGCCAGCAGGCGCCTGGACAGGGGGGGAAGTGAGCAGTTCTTC

clone size: -
V gene: TRBV20-1
D gene: -
J gene: TRBJ1-2
CDR3 protein: CSARESNYGYTF
CDR3 DNA: TGCAGTGCTAGAGAGTCTAACTATGGCTACACCTTC